This T cell receptor beta chain was documented in a study of radiation and T cells in renal cell carcinoma. Germline CDR1 is MNHEY and CDR2 is SVGAGI. J gave up 13 bases and V 4 bases, and 10 bases lay outside the gene matches. The CDR3 consists of 14 residues. Notes on this clone: No antigen is known for it.

Only in-frame clones appear in the TCRdb table, and some are missing; sequencing was by immunoSEQ multiplex PCR. The table shows more than 15,000 clones, with approximately 62% occurring only once. General study results and limits: Top 100 clonotypes averaged about 54% in irradiated versus about 43% in nephrectomy-only tumors. Dominant CDR3 motifs were more common in irradiated tumors than controls.

Treatment specified: treatment-naive control, cytoreductive nephrectomy. The tumor was a clear cell renal cell carcinoma. The V call is TRBV6-5, the J call TRBJ1-6; 7 bases agree with TRBD1. This receptor was obtained from a man aged 50 to 60 with renal cell carcinoma. The specimen comprised tumor tissue, sampled from a patient whose treatment was nephrectomy without radiotherapy. The CDR3 nucleotides are TGTGCCAGCAGTTTCACTACCCGACAGGGTCCCCTCCACTTT. Amino acids: CASSFTTRQGPLHF.